This TCR beta chain was captured by sequencing in a study of blood T cell repertoires in COVID-19. On the study more broadly: Samples of COVID-19 (acute and convalescent) were obtained from the United States, Italy and Spain. T cells, B-cell-depleted T cells, or PBMCs provided the cDNA or gDNA that served as material.

Original data processing: How many nucleated cells were present was estimated from reference gene primer amplification. The method was immunoSEQ multiplex PCR; TCRdb's version includes in-frame clones alone and lacks a portion of them. V and J calls and clone size are given by that table; D and trimming were obtained from the DNA. Seen here are some 83,000 clones, almost 85% observed once, and the top ten hold 21%. V shed 2 bases, J shed 1 base, and the junction held 4 bases outside the gene matches. This CDR3 spans 17 amino acids. In germline, CDR1 is MNHEY, CDR2 SMNVEV (reference sequence). The chain joins TRBV27 to TRBJ2-1; 11 bases match TRBD2. Sample: peripheral blood. This TCR was recovered from a human donor in a cohort sampled during active COVID-19. Written as DNA, the CDR3 is TGTGCCAGCAGTTTAGAACTAGCGGGGGTTTCCTACAATGAGCAGTTCTTC. Protein: CASSLELAGVSYNEQFF.